This entry describes one T cell receptor (beta chain). It has no known antigen specificity. No quality values exist for individual bases; no much larger clone is one base distant. This sample is drawn from a study of T cells in Graves' hyperthyroidism and ophthalmopathy (dated by TCRdb to the late 2010s). For the study in its entirety: Peripheral blood samples were taken at the time of initial diagnosis, prior to any treatment. TCR V-J signatures able to tell the groups apart were searched for in a discovery cohort of 90 to 100 patients, of whom roughly 42 had Graves' ophthalmopathy and roughly 57 had stable Graves' hyperthyroidism. Whether ophthalmopathy could be predicted prospectively was tested in an independent validation cohort made up of under 20 hyperthyroidism patients plus 17 patients who later progressed to ophthalmopathy. The 85 to 100 discovery patients were divided at random into training and test sets in a 7:3 ratio. In six Graves' hyperthyroidism patients, the study also compared T-cell repertoires from thyroid tissue with T-cell repertoires from blood. Once sampling was done, hyperthyroidism patients were given methimazole at a starting dose of 30 mg daily, whereas ophthalmopathy patients were given high-dose intravenous methylprednisolone. According to the paper, TCR Vbeta CDR3 sequencing was carried out on 120 to 150 peripheral blood samples, which came from around 43 ophthalmopathy, under 85 hyperthyroidism and about 17 progressor patients. Summary of the overall study and its limitations: No statistical method was used to fix the sample size in advance, and group allocation was not hidden from the investigators. In validation, progression to ophthalmopathy was predicted by the model with 70% to 71% sensitivity and roughly 72% specificity, a median of approximately 6.5 months before onset. Ophthalmopathy was separated from stable hyperthyroidism by a 13 V-J signature model, with about 86% sensitivity and about 84% specificity obtained in cross-validation and 80%/75% obtained in testing. Most expanded thyroid clonotypes (frequency above 0.001) were also found in blood, which suggests that blood repertoires may mirror thyroid immune responses.

Graves' hyperthyroidism was defined as stable when no progression to ophthalmopathy occurred over 18 months of follow-up. Hyperthyroidism patients were newly diagnosed, with disease duration under 2 months, and aged 18 to 65 years. Patients with uncontrolled infections, other autoimmune diseases, pregnancy or lactation were excluded. Diagnoses relied on clinical symptoms, serum thyroxine and TRAb, thyroid ultrasound and orbital computed tomography. PBMCs were isolated from about 9.2 ml of fresh peripheral blood by Ficoll-Paque density gradient centrifugation. Trizol reagent was used to extract total RNA, and RNA quality was then checked on an Agilent 2100 Bioanalyzer. Amplification of TCR beta CDR3 regions was carried out from RNA transcripts. The first round of RT-PCR for the TCR CDR3 was performed with the HTBI primer set and the Qiagen OneStep RT-PCR kit. A second multiplex PCR round built the libraries, followed by size selection and purification. Paired-end sequencing of the libraries was performed with 100 bp reads on an Illumina HiSeq2000. In the source study's methods: Raw data were processed with SOAPnuke, discarding reads with adapters, uncalled bases, mean Phred below 15, or no exact constant-primer or identifier match. High-quality paired reads were merged with COPE v1.2.5, and unique nucleotide sequences were defined as clonotypes. MiTCR v1.1 was used to align the clonotypes against IMGT TRBV, TRBD and TRBJ reference segments. The analysis was restricted to V-J combinations with a frequency above 0.0001, which together covered just over 99% of the repertoires. The TCS score was defined as the ratio of F50 (clonal expansion) to E x V (chaos), calculated using BLOSUM62-based TCRdist between CDR3 peptides within each V-J. Welch's t-statistics and random forest reduced around 520 V-J features to about 13, which were used in a naive Bayes classifier (R e1071). TCRdb handled the public reads itself, with Q25 trimming in fastp and clone calling in MiXCR, and kept productive beta chains. Each CDR3 protein appears once, grouped with its most common genes and DNA. These V and J calls rely on TCRdb rather than the paper's analysis. The sample contains roughly 750,000 distinct CDR3 sequences, roughly 15% of them found a single time. The ten largest clones add up to roughly 8% of the sample.

The receptor's source is a man aged 18 to 30 with Graves' hyperthyroidism. The sequenced sample was blood.

CDR3 protein: CASSLRRGHGYTF. The DNA sequence follows: TGTGCCAGCAGTTTACGACGGGGCCATGGCTACACCTTC. This sequence uses TRBV12-3 or TRBV12-4 and TRBJ1-2; TRBD1 is perhaps the D gene, given 5 matching bases. The CDR3 sequence holds 13 residues, the cysteine and phenylalanine included. The entry retains the CDR3 DNA only, 39 bases that are in frame from base 1. The germline ends are 10 bases apart after V is trimmed by 2 bases and J by 6 bases.